A single T cell receptor (beta chain) is shown here with its context. Germline CDR1 SGHTA, CDR2 FQGNSA. This CDR3 has 13 amino acids. V lost 3 bases, J lost 9 bases, and 3 bases stayed unmatched. The data derive from a study of blood T cell repertoires in COVID-19. Study as a whole: The cDNA or gDNA used as material had been derived from T cells, B-cell-depleted T cells, or PBMCs.

TCRdb keeps only in-frame clones here, not all; method: immunoSEQ multiplex PCR. The data contain more than 250,000 clones, around nine tenths of them seen just once; the ten biggest clones take up 2.6%. Cohort 3 donors were reported recovered after two negative PCRs, clearance, or symptom resolution. Source material: PBMCs or T cells enriched from blood (not recorded which). V is TRBV7-2 and J is TRBJ2-1; TRBD2 agrees at 9 bases. The sequence was collected from a woman aged 18-35 years who had recovered from COVID-19. The CDR3 DNA reads as TGTGCCAGCAGCTTCGGACTAGCGAGTGAGCAGTTCTTC. Its protein product is CASSFGLASEQFF.